Given below is one TCR beta chain in context. Its antigen is not known. These data come from a study of graft-versus-host responses after intestinal transplantation. Study at large: Each transplant was multivisceral, liver-intestinal, or isolated intestinal. Recipients across the board were started on anti-thymocyte globulin induction, then kept on tacrolimus and steroids for approximately three years. Study-level points and caveats: An association linked early post-transplant HvG declines with peak circulating GvH clone levels. Allografts from individuals with graft-donor T cell macrochimerism displayed high graft-versus-host to host-versus-graft clonal ratios.

Sequencing used immunoSEQ multiplex PCR; TCRdb keeps in-frame clones, though not all of them. The repertoire holds about 70,000 clones, with less than 95% as singletons. CDR3 length equals 16 residues. The trim removed 3 bases at V and 3 bases at J, leaving 10 bases unmatched. Germline CDR1 SGDLS, CDR2 YYNGEE. The chain is built from TRBV9 and TRBJ2-3; 7 nucleotides agree with TRBD2. The sequencing here drew on unstimulated CD8+ T cells sorted from spleen or lymph node cells, taken before intestinal transplant. The TCR was taken from a human donor who received an intestinal transplant. The CDR3 sequence: CASSAHDRAGTDTQYF. The CDR3 region has the DNA TGTGCCAGCAGCGCCCACGATCGAGCGGGAACAGATACGCAGTATTTT.